This T cell receptor beta chain was identified during a study of cytomegalovirus exposure and HLA in healthy donors. The V gene end was trimmed by 3 bases and the J gene end by 5 bases; junction bases not matched to a gene: 1. Germline loops: CDR1 WSHSY, CDR2 SAAADI. This CDR3 comprises 13 residues. Comments on this clone: Its antigen is currently unknown.

Findings of the study overall: Analysis was carried out at a later point, and it linked a missense DCLRE1C variant to TCR beta V- and J-gene trimming. TCR beta V segments were, for the most part, productive about 87% or about 30% of the time in an earlier analysis.

Primers: 60 Vbeta forward and 13 Jbeta reverse. Generated by immunoSEQ multiplex PCR, the TCRdb table keeps only in-frame clones and is missing some. The data hold 70,000 to 95,000 clones, with around 81% observed a single time. Source material: PBMCs. The chain carries TRBV10-2 and TRBJ1-5, with TRBD1 matching 7 bases. The clonotype was recovered from a male donor in good health and CMV-seronegative. The CDR3 spells CASSETGDQPQHF. CDR3 DNA: TGCGCCAGCAGTGAAACAGGGGATCAGCCCCAGCATTTT.